Below, 17 T cell receptor beta chains from the same sample are listed, as sequenced in a study of graft-versus-host responses after intestinal transplantation (dated by TCRdb to about 2021). The protocol used for the library was the immunoSEQ multiplex PCR assay. In its TCRdb copy, this immuneACCESS table keeps in-frame sequences only and misses some clones. Where compared with another copy, unresolved V genes explain less than half of these, and the others have no known cause. The sample profile shows around 100,000 clones; just over 90% of them were found once. About 0.25% of the sample comes from the top ten. Antigens for these TCRs are unknown. The time point label, read with the paper, signifies: cells obtained before transplantation from donor or recipient. This sample comprised unstimulated CD4+ T cells sorted from spleen or lymph node cells, obtained before transplant. These receptors were taken from a human donor who was the organ donor for an intestinal transplant.

The chain recombines TRBV19 with TRBJ1-1, with 9 bases matching TRBD1. The CDR3 extends over 15 amino acids. The J segment lost 1 base and the V segment lost 4 bases, leaving 4 bases of the junction unmatched. Germline V gene lookup returns CDR1 LNHDA and CDR2 SQIVND (reference sequence). In nucleotides, the CDR3 is TGTGCCAGTAGTAGGGGGACAGGGAAGAACACTGAAGCTTTCTTT. This translates into CASSRGTGKNTEAFF. The full variable domain, with the rest looked up from reference TRBV19 and TRBJ1-1, is DGGITQSPKYLFRKEGQNVTLSCEQNLNHDAMYWYRQDPGQGLRLIYYSQIVNDFQKGDIAEGYSVSREKKESFPLTVTSAQKNPTAFYLCASSRGTGKNTEAFFGQGTRLTVV.

The genes are TRBV4-3 and TRBJ1-2; D ambiguous. V was clipped by 0 bases and J by 7 bases, with 12 bases between them. This CDR3 contains 14 residues. Per the germline V gene, CDR1 is LGHNA and CDR2 is YSLEER. CDR3 nucleotides: TGCGCCAGCAGCCAAGATGGGCCCGGGCGTGGCTACACCTTC. It yields the protein CASSQDGPGRGYTF.

This chain joins TRBV2 and TRBJ2-5; D is unclear. V lost 1 base and J 0 bases, leaving 6 bases between the germline ends. The CDR3 covers 14 residues. CDR1 is SNHLY and CDR2 is FYNNEI in the germline V gene. Here the CDR3 reads CASSEGPHQETQYF. The DNA for the CDR3 is TGTGCCAGCAGTGAAGGTCCACACCAAGAGACCCAGTACTTC.

In DNA form, the CDR3 reads TGTGCCATCGGGGACGATTATTCACCCCTCCACTTT. It encodes CAIGDDYSPLHF. The V gene is TRBV10-3, the J gene TRBJ1-6; D perhaps matches TRBD1 (5 bases). The CDR3 has 12 residues. V was clipped by 8 bases and J by 8 bases, with 10 bases between them. Germline assignment: CDR1 ENHRY and CDR2 SYGVKD.

The chain joins TRBV5-1 to TRBJ2-7, with TRBD1 matching over 8 bases. The CDR3 spans 14 residues. Germline lookup yields CDR1 SGHRS and CDR2 YFSETQ. V was pared by 7 bases and J by 2 bases, with 8 bases of the junction left unmatched. DNA for the CDR3: TGCGCCAGCCCCCGTGGGACAGGCCCCTACGAGCAGTACTTC. Translated: CASPRGTGPYEQYF.

V is TRBV18 and J is TRBJ2-1, with 8 bases that match TRBD2. J was trimmed by 5 bases and V by 3 bases; bases with no gene match: 15. Germline lookup yields CDR1 KGHSH and CDR2 LQKENI. The CDR3 runs to 18 residues. The CDR3 DNA follows: TGTGCCAGCTCACCCGCCCCGAGACGGGAGGGCCGCAACAATGAGCAGTTCTTC. It specifies CASSPAPRREGRNNEQFF.

The CDR3 DNA follows: TGTGCCAGCTCCTATCAGGGGGCAGTGACAGATACGCAGTATTTT. Protein sequence: CASSYQGAVTDTQYF. The rearrangement joins TRBV5-6 to TRBJ2-3, with 8 bases lining up with TRBD1. V shed 7 bases and J 3 bases; nucleotides not matched to a gene: 10. This CDR3 region has 15 residues. Germline V gene data show CDR1 as SGHDT and CDR2 as YYEEEE. Drawing the rest from reference TRBV5-6 and TRBJ2-3, the complete variable domain is DAGVTQSPTHLIKTRGQQVTLRCSPKSGHDTVSWYQQALGQGPQFIFQYYEEEERQRGNFPDRFSGHQFPNYSSELNVNALLLGDSALYLCASSYQGAVTDTQYFGPGTRLTVL.

This clone has only a few counts. Written as DNA, the CDR3 is TGCGCCAGCAGCCAAGATAGATTCCGCGAGCAGTACTTC. Translation gives CASSQDRFREQYF. The chain uses TRBV4-3 and TRBJ2-7, with D unresolved. V lost 0 bases and J lost 6, with 9 bases in between. The CDR3 has 13 amino acids. The V gene's germline CDR1 is LGHNA and CDR2 YSLEER.

The chain couples TRBV5-1 to TRBJ2-5; TRBD2 matches 14 bases. The trim removed 4 bases at V and 4 bases at J, leaving 6 bases unmatched. Looked up from germline, CDR1 is SGHRS and CDR2 is YFSETQ. CDR3 length: 16 amino acids. The CDR3 nucleotides read TGCGCCAGCAGCCCTGGGACTAGCGGGAGTCCAGAGACCCAGTACTTC. Translating gives CASSPGTSGSPETQYF.

The V gene is TRBV7-9, the J gene TRBJ2-5; TRBD1 agrees at 8 bases. The CDR3 extends over 16 amino acids. The V gene's germline CDR1 is SEHNR and CDR2 FQNEAQ (reference sequence). The V and J ends lost 1 base and 2 bases, in that order; junction bases with no gene match: 6. CDR3: CASSLGSRGPQETQYF. CDR3 nucleotides: TGTGCCAGCAGCTTAGGTTCCAGGGGGCCACAAGAGACCCAGTACTTC.

V and J are TRBV11-2 and TRBJ2-1; D is perhaps TRBD2 (6 bases). CDR3 length: 18 residues. Germline V CDR1 and CDR2: SGHAT, FQNNGV. Between the trimmed V and J ends, which lost 5 bases and 0 bases, there was a span of 20 bases. CDR3 residues: CASSPTTRWLSSYNEQFF. CDR3 in DNA: TGTGCCAGCAGCCCCACGACTAGATGGTTGAGCTCCTACAATGAGCAGTTCTTC. The full variable domain, completed using reference TRBV11-2 and TRBJ2-1, is EAGVAQSPRYKIIEKRQSVAFWCNPISGHATLYWYQQILGQGPKLLIQFQNNGVVDDSQLPKDRFSAERLKGVDSTLKIQPAKLEDSAVYLCASSPTTRWLSSYNEQFFGPGTRLTVL.

The chain recombines TRBV4-1 with TRBJ1-2, with D hard to call. Germline assignment: CDR1 MGHRA and CDR2 YSYEKL. The germline V and J ends were trimmed by 0 bases and 7 bases, with 18 bases remaining between them. CDR3 length: 16 amino acids. Here the CDR3 reads CASSQEFEKPFGGYTF. DNA for the CDR3: TGCGCCAGCAGCCAAGAATTCGAAAAACCTTTTGGTGGCTACACCTTC.

This clone was seen just once. The chain is built from TRBV27 and TRBJ2-7; TRBD1 is a possible D gene (6 bases). The ends were cut back, 4 bases at V and 1 base at J, with 14 bases in the middle. This CDR3 has 15 residues. Germline CDR1 MNHEY, CDR2 SMNVEV (reference sequence). The CDR3: CASSSLPTGSYEQYF. The CDR3 nucleotides read TGTGCCAGCAGTTCCCTCCCGACAGGTTCCTACGAGCAGTACTTC.

This clone was detected only once. This rearrangement joins TRBV5-1 to TRBJ2-4, with TRBD1 matching 10 bases. The CDR3 contains 15 residues. The junction had 2 bases not matched to a gene; V was cut back by 0 bases and J by 5 bases. Germline V gene data show CDR1 as SGHRS and CDR2 as YFSETQ. DNA for the CDR3: TGCGCCAGCAGCTTGGCCGGGACAGGGGAAAACATTCAGTACTTC. Protein sequence: CASSLAGTGENIQYF.

The chain is built from TRBV7-6 and TRBJ1-2, with 8 bases that match TRBD1. The CDR3 consists of 15 residues. J was trimmed by 4 bases and V by 5 bases; bases with no gene match: 9. CDR1 is SGHVS, CDR2 FNYEAQ, per germline. CDR3 sequence: CASSQSDRAAYGYTF. CDR3 DNA sequence: TGTGCCAGCAGCCAGTCGGACAGGGCGGCCTATGGCTACACCTTC.

The chain joins TRBV19 to TRBJ2-7, with 8 positions matching TRBD1. V was pared by 5 bases and J by 0 bases, with 6 bases of the junction left unmatched. The CDR3 consists of 15 residues. The germline gives CDR1 LNHDA, CDR2 SQIVND (reference sequence). CDR3 nucleotides: TGTGCCAGTAGTGCGGATACAGGGGGCTCCTACGAGCAGTACTTC. Its protein is CASSADTGGSYEQYF.

This rearrangement joins TRBV4-3 to TRBJ2-2; 7 bases line up with TRBD2. This CDR3 contains 17 residues. The germline gives CDR1 LGHNA, CDR2 YSLEER. Trimming cost V 1 base and J 1 base; bases outside gene matches: 6. The CDR3, as DNA: TGCGCCAGCAGCCAAGCTCTCCAGCGGGAGAACACCGGGGAGCTGTTTTTT. Translation: CASSQALQRENTGELFF.